This T cell receptor (beta chain) was sequenced in a study of T cell repertoires in cytomegalovirus infection. Study-level background: Public TCR beta signatures were indicative of both CMV infection and a matching HLA type. Study observations and caveats: The study found HLA-C-restricted CMV-specific TCR beta clonotypes dominating the ex vivo response. Adding up the frequency of public TCR beta families identified people who carried CMV plus the relevant HLA.

This clonotype was found many times. Antigen: not known. Germline CDR1 reads MDHEN; CDR2 reads SYDVKM. The CDR3 is 15 residues long. Trimming stripped 7 bases from V and 4 bases from J, with 19 bases between. TCRdb fed the reads into MiXCR, producing one record per CDR3 protein. The sample has some 150,000 distinct CDR3 sequences, about 6.1% seen once. This TCR was sampled from a human donor in good health (CMV status not recorded). Some clones in this sample may be carry-over from other donors' samples. What was sequenced was PBMCs. The chain uses TRBV28 and TRBJ1-2; no clear D. The CDR3 coding sequence is TGTGCCAGCACCTCCCCGGGCGAGGGAAGCTATGGCTACACCTTC. Translated: CASTSPGEGSYGYTF.